This T cell receptor beta chain was identified during a study of cytomegalovirus exposure and HLA in healthy donors. Study-level information: According to later analysis, the same platform produced the 130 or so validation and about 630 first-cohort repertoires. Study-level results: In vitro confirmation showed a few CMV-associated chains to be CMV antigen specific. First-cohort TCR clusters tended to co-occur in the approximately 110 validation repertoires, a later analysis found.

This clone was found a few times. What it binds is not known. The assay was immunoSEQ multiplex PCR, and TCRdb's table has in-frame clones only and misses some. The sample has 130,000 or so clones; around 92% are singletons. These donors were members of the 120-subject validation cohort, a group separate from the approximately 640-subject first cohort. The CDR3 consists of 13 residues. Per germline, CDR1 MNHEY and CDR2 SVGAGI. The ends were cut back, 6 bases at V and 6 bases at J, with 14 bases in the middle. The V call is TRBV6-5, the J call TRBJ1-2; no firm D call. The TCR was taken from a man aged 25-45 years in good health and CMV-seronegative. Input material: PBMCs. In DNA form, the CDR3 reads TGTGCCAGCAGCCTACTTGGGAGGGATGGCTACACCTTC. Translation: CASSLLGRDGYTF.